What follows are 12 T cell receptor beta chains derived from one specimen sequenced in a study of T cells in Graves' hyperthyroidism and ophthalmopathy (dated by TCRdb to the late 2010s). Libraries were prepared through multiplex PCR. The instrument was an Illumina HiSeq 2000. Amplification of TCR beta CDR3 regions was carried out from RNA transcripts. The TCR CDR3 was subjected to a first round of RT-PCR using the HTBI primer set and the Qiagen OneStep RT-PCR kit. TCRdb reprocessing: public reads trimmed at Q25 with fastp, clones called with MiXCR, in-frame beta chains kept. Rows are combined by CDR3 protein, so each entry shows the most common genes and DNA. The table for this sample lists roughly 740,000 distinct CDR3 sequences; about a sixth of them were counted only once. The ten biggest clones cover under 8.5% of the sample. Sequenced input: blood. The receptors stem from a man younger than 35 with Graves' hyperthyroidism.

In this sample, this clonotype turned up many times. This sequence joins TRBV20-1 and TRBJ2-7, with 9 bases aligning to TRBD2. CDR1 and CDR2 from the germline V gene are DFQATT and SNEGSKA (reference sequence). The CDR3 is 13 amino acids. Trimming took 6 bases from V and 4 from J; bases not matched to a gene: 7. The CDR3 bases are TGCAGTGCGGGGACTAGCCTGTATTACGAGCAGTACTTC. Translated, it gives CSAGTSLYYEQYF.

This clonotype appeared many times. The J gene is TRBJ2-1, the V gene TRBV28; D uncertain. Deletions cut 2 bases from V and 0 bases from J, with 8 bases between. From germline, CDR1 is MDHEN and CDR2 SYDVKM. The CDR3 runs to 15 residues. In DNA, the CDR3 is TGTGCCAGCAGTTTAGACAAGCGCTCCTACAATGAGCAGTTCTTC. It encodes CASSLDKRSYNEQFF.

In its sample, this clonotype was seen a few times. The CDR3 here is CASGKGQANQPQHF. In DNA form, the CDR3 reads TGTGCCAGCGGCAAAGGACAGGCAAATCAGCCCCAGCATTTT. The V call is TRBV6-1, the J call TRBJ1-5, with 7 bases matching TRBD1. The V gene's germline CDR1 is MNHNS and CDR2 SASEGT. The V segment lost 8 bases and the J segment 4 bases; nucleotides outside the gene matches: 8. The CDR3 is made up of 14 amino acids.

This chain connects TRBV5-5 to TRBJ1-2, with 8 bases matching TRBD1. Germline CDR1 is SGHKS and CDR2 is YYEKEE (reference sequence). Trimming removed 4 bases from V and 6 bases from J; junction bases left unmatched: 8. This CDR3 has 14 residues. The CDR3 spells CASSPGTGGDGYTF. For the CDR3, the DNA is TGTGCCAGCAGCCCGGGGACAGGAGGGGATGGCTACACCTTC.

In its sample, this clonotype was seen a few times. The V and J genes are TRBV28 and TRBJ2-1; D is perhaps TRBD1 or TRBD2 (6 bases each). The V gene lost 9 bases and the J gene lost 3 bases, with 12 bases spanning the gap. This CDR3 is 13 amino acids long. Germline CDR1 reads MDHEN; CDR2 reads SYDVKM. The CDR3 nucleotides read TGTGCCAGTTTTAGGGGGGACTACAATGAGCAGTTCTTC. The encoded protein is CASFRGDYNEQFF. The full variable domain, completed using reference TRBV28 and TRBJ2-1, is DVKVTQSSRYLVKRTGEKVFLECVQDMDHENMFWYRQDPGLGLRLIYFSYDVKMKEKGDIPEGYSVSREKKERFSLILESASTNQTSMYLCASFRGDYNEQFFGPGTRLTVL.

This clonotype was seen more than once but under ten times. This rearrangement joins TRBV12-3 or TRBV12-4 to TRBJ1-2, with D possibly TRBD1 on 5 matching bases. V was cut by 8 bases and J by 4 bases, with 17 bases left in between. The CDR3 sequence is 14 residues long. The CDR3 DNA reads TGTGCCAGCCTAGACCGGGGCGCTAGCTATGGCTACACCTTC. It specifies CASLDRGASYGYTF.

This clonotype was seen only a few times. The rearrangement joins TRBV20-1 to TRBJ2-5, with TRBD1 identical over 7 bases. This CDR3 is 12 amino acids long. Trimming removed 6 bases from V and 14 bases from J; junction bases left unmatched: 15. The germline CDR1 and CDR2 sequences are DFQATT and SNEGSKA (reference sequence). CDR3 loop: CSAEQGPPFSYF. The CDR3 nucleotides read TGCAGTGCCGAACAGGGGCCCCCCTTTAGTTACTTC.

This clonotype was found a few times. CDR3 nucleotide sequence: TGTGCCAGCAACCCAGGGAGGCTGGGCACTGAAGCTTTCTTT. Translation: CASNPGRLGTEAFF. The V call is TRBV2, the J call TRBJ1-1; tentatively, D is TRBD1 (5 bases). Germline V gene data show CDR1 as SNHLY and CDR2 as FYNNEI. The CDR3 is 14 amino acids. V was trimmed by 7 bases and J by 4 bases, leaving 16 bases between them.

The rearrangement links TRBV7-2 to TRBJ1-1, with D possibly matching TRBD1 (5 bases). Germline assignment: CDR1 SGHTA and CDR2 FQGNSA. This CDR3 contains 13 residues. V was shortened by 4 bases and J by 5 bases, with 11 bases between the two germline ends. The CDR3 loop is CASSSSGRTEAFF. In nucleotides, the CDR3 is TGTGCCAGCAGCTCCTCAGGGCGGACTGAAGCTTTCTTT.

This clonotype was seen a handful of times. This chain connects TRBV2 to TRBJ1-2; D remains unclear. In germline, CDR1 is SNHLY, CDR2 FYNNEI. The CDR3 totals 13 residues. V lost 6 bases and J 4 bases, leaving 12 bases between the germline ends. The CDR3 region has the DNA TGTGCCAGCAGAGGTGCAGCGAGCTATGGCTACACCTTC. Its protein is CASRGAASYGYTF.

The chain is built from TRBV6-1 and TRBJ2-2, with D tentatively TRBD1 (5 bases). Germline V gene data show CDR1 as MNHNS and CDR2 as SASEGT. V lost 6 bases to trimming and J lost 6 bases, with 17 bases between them. The CDR3 is made up of 15 amino acids. The chain's CDR3 is CASRPRVKDAGELFF. The CDR3 DNA reads TGTGCCAGCAGGCCCAGGGTAAAGGACGCCGGGGAGCTGTTTTTT.

This sequence joins TRBV6-1 and TRBJ2-3; D may be TRBD2 (5 bases). The CDR3 length is 12 residues. Trimming removed 6 bases from V and 4 bases from J, with 8 bases in between. Germline-derived CDR1 and CDR2 are MNHNS and SASEGT. CDR3 DNA: TGTGCCAGCAGAAGGACTGCAGATACGCAGTATTTT. Protein product: CASRRTADTQYF.